The clone carrying this TCR beta chain has more than one count but fewer than ten. Antigen: not known. The data originate from a study of blood T cells in healthy people across ages. Overall study findings and caveats: Expanded clonotype shifts may have been confounded, as the donors had an unknown CMV status. Long-lived donors had more naive CD4+ cells and higher diversity than aged donors.

Drawn from each donor were around 10 milliliters of peripheral blood. Primers used in a second PCR of about 7 to 11 cycles were a sample-barcoded 5' primer and a J-beta primer mix. Every sample produced at least 2.5 million CDR3-containing paired-end reads. TCRdb passed the 5' RACE reads through MiXCR, listing each CDR3 protein once. Altogether approximately 1,000,000 distinct CDR3 sequences are present, around two fifths being singletons, with the ten largest covering about an eighth. CDR1 is LGHDT, CDR2 YNNKEL, per germline (reference sequence). V lost 4 bases and J 0 bases, leaving 22 bases between the germline ends. This CDR3 is 20 amino acids long.

The rearrangement joins TRBV3-1 to TRBJ1-6; D is unresolved. The sequence derives from a young man in good health. The sequencing sample was made of blood. CDR3 sequence: CASSPAALSGRSSYNSPLHF. The CDR3 DNA reads TGTGCCAGCAGCCCGGCAGCCTTAAGTGGTAGGAGCTCCTATAATTCACCCCTCCACTTT.